Included here is one T cell receptor (beta chain) sequence, with context. Its specificity is unknown. The data were taken from a study of T cells in Graves' hyperthyroidism and ophthalmopathy. The hyperthyroidism patients had all been newly diagnosed, and their disease duration was under 2 months. Their ages ranged from 18 to 65 years. It was uncontrolled infection, other autoimmune disease, pregnancy or lactation that excluded patients. The TCR beta CDR3 regions underwent amplification using RNA transcripts as the source. The HTBI primer set served for first-round RT-PCR of the TCR CDR3. In TCRdb, the multiplex PCR reads were re-called with MiXCR into one record per CDR3 protein. The sample lists about 380,000 distinct CDR3 sequences, about 14% seen once, with around 20% in the top ten. Whole-study findings and limits: Patients with ophthalmopathy were separated from those with stable hyperthyroidism by a 13 V-J model. Most clonotypes that expanded in the thyroid above 0.001 also showed up in blood.

The V end lost 1 base, the J end lost 10 bases, and 10 bases lay between the germline ends. There are 13 residues in the CDR3. Germline V CDR1 and CDR2: SGHTA, FQGNSA. This receptor was taken from a man aged 25 to 40 with Graves' hyperthyroidism that later progressed to Graves' ophthalmopathy. The V and J genes are TRBV7-2 and TRBJ1-4; D unresolved. Sample: blood. CDR3: CASSLGQIGKLFF. Here the CDR3 DNA reads TGTGCCAGCAGCTTAGGGCAAATTGGAAAACTGTTTTTT.